This TCR beta chain stems from a study of cytomegalovirus exposure and HLA in healthy donors. V was pared by 7 bases and J by 11 bases, with 9 bases between. CDR3 length: 11 amino acids. Germline values: CDR1 SNHLY, CDR2 FYNNEI. In the PCR, 60 Vbeta and 13 Jbeta primers were used. This table comes from immunoSEQ multiplex PCR, and its TCRdb copy is limited to in-frame clones, with some not included. Altogether around 130,000 clones are present, approximately 84% being singletons, with the ten largest covering under 3%. The chain carries TRBV2 and TRBJ1-6; no reliable D call. This TCR was sampled from a boy aged 2-9 years in good health and CMV-seronegative. The specimen was PBMCs. The CDR3 DNA reads TGTGCCAGCACCCTAGGAGCACCCCTCCACTTT. It encodes CASTLGAPLHF.